This entry concerns a single T cell receptor (beta chain). Primers for the PCR totalled 60 Vbeta and 13 Jbeta. Produced via immunoSEQ multiplex PCR; TCRdb's table is partial and in-frame only. The data show fewer than 120,000 clones, with about 90% seen just once and about 1.7% held by the top ten. This entry belongs to a study of cytomegalovirus exposure and HLA in healthy donors. The overall study: Unique TCRs from HLA-typed donors, about 85 million of them, were held in an early data release. Most genotyped donors, 65% to 90% of 300 to 400, had Caucasian-associated genetic ancestry.

At collection, donors were nominally healthy, but unrecorded immune exposures were probable. Sequenced: PBMCs. The source of this sequence is a middle-aged man in good health and CMV-seronegative.

The chain's CDR3 is CASSKQGGNSPLHF. The CDR3 DNA reads as TGTGCCAGCAGCAAACAGGGTGGCAATTCACCCCTCCACTTT. This chain links TRBV9 with TRBJ1-6; D is possibly TRBD1 (6 bases). This CDR3 comprises 14 residues. The V end lost 4 bases, the J end lost 7 bases, and 12 bases lay between the germline ends. CDR1 is SGDLS, CDR2 YYNGEE, per germline.